This T cell receptor beta chain came from a study of T cells in Graves' hyperthyroidism and ophthalmopathy. Germline CDR1 and CDR2: SGDLS and YYNGEE. Trimming took off 3 bases at V and 4 bases at J, with 13 bases between the two ends. The CDR3 spans 14 residues. RNA transcripts provided the source from which TCR beta CDR3 regions were amplified. With the HTBI primer set, the TCR CDR3 went through a first round of RT-PCR. One entry per CDR3 protein, called by TCRdb with MiXCR from the multiplex PCR reads. The sample carries 550,000 to 700,000 distinct CDR3 sequences, around 46% recorded once. In its sample, this clonotype was seen a few times.

The chain links TRBV9 to TRBJ2-5; D is perhaps TRBD1 (5 bases). Sample: peripheral blood or thyroid tissue (not recorded which). The clonotype was recovered from an adult woman with Graves' disease, either hyperthyroidism or ophthalmopathy (not recorded which). CDR3 in amino acids: CASSDDSKGETQYF. In DNA form, the CDR3 reads TGTGCCAGCAGCGATGACAGCAAGGGAGAGACCCAGTACTTC.